This T cell receptor (beta chain) stems from a study of shared clonotypes between healthy human individuals. Details on this clone: No antigen is known for it.

Under the authors' procedure: ImmunoSEQ output held junction-only sequences without quality scores, so filtering differed. The assay was immunoSEQ multiplex PCR, and TCRdb's table has in-frame clones only and misses some. The V and J calls and clone size were taken over from that table, and D and trimming were inferred from the DNA. The table records some 1 million clones, around 74% of them present only once. Germline V gene data show CDR1 as SGHVS and CDR2 as FQNEAQ. The CDR3 is 14 residues long. The ends were cut back, 7 bases at V and 0 bases at J, with 12 bases in the middle. Study-wide points: Shared clonotypes across all four donors exceeded non-shared ones in generation probability.

The receptor was derived from a man aged 18 to 30 in good health. The V and J genes are TRBV7-8 and TRBJ1-1; D is unclear. Sequencing was done on a sample of memory CD4+ T cells sorted from blood. Documented subset: CD45RA-negative fraction. CDR3 in amino acids: CASKLREMNTEAFF. CDR3 sequence (DNA): TGTGCCAGCAAATTGCGGGAGATGAACACTGAAGCTTTCTTT.